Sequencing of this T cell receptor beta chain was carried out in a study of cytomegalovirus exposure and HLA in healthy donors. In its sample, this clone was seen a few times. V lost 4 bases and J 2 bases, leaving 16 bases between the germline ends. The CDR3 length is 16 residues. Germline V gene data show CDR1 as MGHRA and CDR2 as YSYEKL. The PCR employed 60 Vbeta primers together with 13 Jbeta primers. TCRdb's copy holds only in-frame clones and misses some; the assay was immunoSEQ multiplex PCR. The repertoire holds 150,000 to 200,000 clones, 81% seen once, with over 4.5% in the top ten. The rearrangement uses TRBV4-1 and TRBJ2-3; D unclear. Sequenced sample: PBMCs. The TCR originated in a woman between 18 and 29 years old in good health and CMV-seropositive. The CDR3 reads CASSPRGAEVTDTQYF. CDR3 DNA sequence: TGCGCCAGCAGCCCCCGCGGTGCCGAGGTCACAGATACGCAGTATTTT.